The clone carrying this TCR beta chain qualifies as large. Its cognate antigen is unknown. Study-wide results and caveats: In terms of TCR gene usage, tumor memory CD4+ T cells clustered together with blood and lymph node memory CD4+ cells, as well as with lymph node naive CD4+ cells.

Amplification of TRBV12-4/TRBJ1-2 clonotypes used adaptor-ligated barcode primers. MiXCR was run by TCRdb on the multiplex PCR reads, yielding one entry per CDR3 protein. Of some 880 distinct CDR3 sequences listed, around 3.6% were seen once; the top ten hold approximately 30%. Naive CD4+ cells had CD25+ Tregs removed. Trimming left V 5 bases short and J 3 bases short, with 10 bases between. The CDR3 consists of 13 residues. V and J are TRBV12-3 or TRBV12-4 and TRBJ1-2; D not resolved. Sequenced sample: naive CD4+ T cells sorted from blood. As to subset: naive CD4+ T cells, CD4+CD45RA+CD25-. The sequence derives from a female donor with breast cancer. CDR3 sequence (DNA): TGTGCCAGCAGTGTAAACCGGGACTATGGCTACACCTTC. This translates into CASSVNRDYGYTF.